This TCR beta chain was retrieved from a study of cytomegalovirus exposure and HLA in healthy donors. About the research overall: The study's early data release held 75 million to 95 million unique TCRs from HLA-typed donors.

The PCR contained 60 Vbeta and 13 Jbeta primers. Sequencing used immunoSEQ multiplex PCR; TCRdb keeps in-frame clones, though not all of them. There are 140,000 to 150,000 clones in the sample; approximately 88% occur only once, and 0.4% to 0.55% lies in the top ten. The CDR3 is 15 residues long. Looked up from germline, CDR1 is SGHDT and CDR2 is YYEEEE. The J segment lost 2 bases and the V segment lost 3 bases, leaving 6 bases of the junction unmatched. Overall study findings and caveats: Excluded were some V segments that proved indistinguishable, including TRBV6-2 and TRBV6-3. In a later analysis, several top co-occurrence clusters appeared linked to parvovirus B19, influenza, CMV and Epstein-Barr virus.

A word on this clone: What it recognizes is unknown.

Source material: PBMCs. The chain joins TRBV5-6 to TRBJ2-3, with TRBD2 matching over 7 bases. The sequence derives from a woman aged 40 to 49 in good health and CMV-seronegative. The CDR3 sequence is CASSSWTRTTDTQYF. CDR3 nucleotide sequence: TGTGCCAGCAGCTCTTGGACTAGGACCACAGATACGCAGTATTTT.